This T cell receptor beta chain was identified in a study of T-cell reconstitution after alpha-beta-depleted transplantation in children. The study's findings and limits: Several hundred expanded graft clones reportedly were the source of alpha-beta T cells about two months after transplant. Elevated TCRbeta diversity at day 60 was traced, in some patients, to surviving recipient T cells and thymic progenitors. By one year post-transplant, T-cell counts and diversity largely arose from T cells that were newly produced.

Trimming took 3 bases from V and 7 from J; bases not matched to a gene: 7. The CDR3 is made up of 16 amino acids. The V gene's germline CDR1 is MDHEN and CDR2 SYDVKM. This clonotype was counted only a few times. Its antigen is as yet unknown. Unique molecular identifiers were incorporated into the prepared TCRbeta library. Via MiXCR, TCRdb re-called the PCR reads, giving one row per CDR3 protein. The data show roughly 400,000 distinct CDR3 sequences, with roughly two fifths seen just once and roughly a quarter held by the top ten. This receptor was identified in a girl aged 2-10 years with aplastic anemia, due to receive a stem cell transplant. V and J are TRBV28 and TRBJ2-1; 12 bases fit TRBD2. Sequences were derived from PBMCs, sampled before TCRalphabeta/CD19-depleted stem cell transplant. In DNA, the CDR3 is TGTGCCAGCAGTTTGATGCTAGCGGGGGGGAGGAATGAGCAGTTCTTC. It yields the protein CASSLMLAGGRNEQFF.